One sample yielded the 20 T cell receptor beta chains listed below, sequenced in a study of tumor-infiltrating lymphocytes in localized non-small cell lung cancer. Assay: immunoSEQ multiplex PCR; the TCRdb copy retains only in-frame clones and omits some. The sample holds about 13,000 clones, about four fifths seen once. Sequencing was done on a sample of lung tumor tissue. These receptors all stem from a human donor with non-small cell lung cancer.

The chain has TRBV2 and TRBJ2-2; 7 nucleotides match TRBD1. V lost 4 bases and J lost 2; bases outside the gene matches: 7. The V gene's germline CDR1 is SNHLY and CDR2 FYNNEI. This CDR3 spans 16 amino acids. The CDR3 sequence is CASSGFGTENTGELFF. DNA for the CDR3: TGTGCCAGCAGTGGGTTCGGGACAGAAAACACCGGGGAGCTGTTTTTT.

The genes are TRBV10-3 and TRBJ1-1; 8 bases agree with TRBD1. Looked up from germline, CDR1 is ENHRY and CDR2 is SYGVKD. V was clipped by 3 bases and J by 4 bases; unmatched bases: 4. The CDR3 has 14 residues. The CDR3 DNA reads TGTGCCATCAGTGAAATTCAGGGGGCCACTGAAGCTTTCTTT. Its protein is CAISEIQGATEAFF.

The chain joins TRBV11-2 to TRBJ1-2; the match to TRBD1 covers 11 bases. Germline V lookup: CDR1 SGHAT, CDR2 FQNNGV. The CDR3 runs to 15 residues. The J segment lost 6 bases and the V segment lost 5 bases, leaving 8 bases of the junction unmatched. The CDR3 sequence is CASSPRDRGDDGYTF. CDR3 in DNA: TGTGCCAGCAGCCCACGGGACAGGGGGGATGATGGCTACACCTTC. The full variable domain, completed using reference TRBV11-2 and TRBJ1-2, is EAGVAQSPRYKIIEKRQSVAFWCNPISGHATLYWYQQILGQGPKLLIQFQNNGVVDDSQLPKDRFSAERLKGVDSTLKIQPAKLEDSAVYLCASSPRDRGDDGYTFGSGTRLTVV.

The genes are TRBV6-6 and TRBJ1-4, with TRBD1 matching over 9 bases. The CDR3 spans 14 residues. J lost 7 bases, V lost 7 bases, and 7 bases had no gene match. Germline lookup yields CDR1 MNHNY and CDR2 SVGAGI (reference sequence). CDR3: CASTKTGGIEKLFF. In DNA, the CDR3 is TGTGCCAGCACCAAGACAGGGGGTATTGAAAAACTGTTTTTT.

This chain connects TRBV13 to TRBJ2-3; tentatively, D is TRBD1 (6 bases). The CDR3 sequence is 15 residues long. V was shortened by 2 bases and J by 3 bases, with 12 bases between the two germline ends. Germline V CDR1 and CDR2: PRHDT, FYEKMQ (reference sequence). In DNA form, the CDR3 reads TGTGCCAGCAGCTTACGGTCCGGACAGACAGATACGCAGTATTTT. Translating gives CASSLRSGQTDTQYF.

The rearrangement joins TRBV4-1 to TRBJ1-5; 9 positions agree with TRBD1. The length of the CDR3 is 15 residues. The germline gives CDR1 MGHRA, CDR2 YSYEKL. V gave up 0 bases and J gave up 7 bases; unmatched junction bases: 4. The CDR3, as DNA: TGCGCCAGCAGCCAAGATGGGACAGGGTGGCAGCCCCAGCATTTT. This codes for CASSQDGTGWQPQHF.

The chain is built from TRBV4-1 and TRBJ2-7, with 11 bases that match TRBD1. With V trimmed by 5 bases and J by 4 bases, 4 bases remained unmatched. The CDR3 runs to 14 residues. Germline V gene data show CDR1 as MGHRA and CDR2 as YSYEKL. This CDR3 is CASSFGTGGYEQYF. The CDR3 nucleotides are TGCGCCAGCAGCTTCGGGACAGGGGGTTACGAGCAGTACTTC.

The chain is built from TRBV25-1 and TRBJ1-2, with a weak D call TRBD1 (6 bases). The CDR3 covers 14 residues. Looked up from germline, CDR1 is MGHDK and CDR2 is SYGVNS. The V end lost 5 bases, the J end lost 2 bases, and 12 bases lay between the germline ends. CDR3 protein: CASSSGQGNYGYTF. For the CDR3, the DNA is TGTGCCAGCAGTTCGGGACAAGGGAACTATGGCTACACCTTC.

This clone came up a few times. The chain has TRBV4-3 and TRBJ2-1, with 8 bases identical to TRBD2. The CDR3 is 15 residues long. The J segment lost 5 bases and the V segment lost 2 bases, leaving 5 bases of the junction unmatched. CDR1 and CDR2 from the germline V gene are LGHNA and YSLEER. The chain's CDR3 is CASSQTGGSHNEQFF. The CDR3 coding sequence is TGCGCCAGCAGCCAAACGGGAGGGAGTCACAATGAGCAGTTCTTC.

This clone was counted once. The rearrangement uses TRBV5-1 and TRBJ2-7; D is tentatively TRBD1 or TRBD2 (5 bases each). Germline lookup yields CDR1 SGHRS and CDR2 YFSETQ. There are 15 residues in the CDR3. The ends were cut back, 4 bases at V and 1 base at J, with 15 bases in the middle. CDR3 amino acids: CASSREGAGSYEQYF. Here the CDR3 DNA reads TGCGCCAGCAGCCGGGAAGGGGCCGGTTCCTACGAGCAGTACTTC.

The chain employs TRBV5-5 and TRBJ2-1; D ambiguous. Germline V gene lookup returns CDR1 SGHKS and CDR2 YYEKEE (reference sequence). V shed 2 bases and J shed 0 bases, with 12 bases lying between them. The CDR3 covers 16 residues. The CDR3 loop reads CASSFLETSSYNEQFF. For the CDR3, the DNA is TGTGCCAGCAGCTTCCTAGAGACTTCCTCCTACAATGAGCAGTTCTTC.

The rearrangement joins TRBV7-2 to TRBJ2-1; 8 bases map to TRBD1. Trimming took 5 bases from V and 3 from J; bases not matched to a gene: 3. This CDR3 contains 14 residues. Germline V gene sequence: CDR1 SGHTA, CDR2 FQGNSA. CDR3 DNA sequence: TGTGCCAGCAGCCCCGGACAGGGCTACAATGAGCAGTTCTTC. The encoded protein is CASSPGQGYNEQFF.

This chain connects TRBV5-5 to TRBJ2-3, with TRBD2 matching over 8 bases. The ends lost 2 bases at V and 4 bases at J; junction bases unmatched: 9. CDR3 length: 16 amino acids. Germline V gene data show CDR1 as SGHKS and CDR2 as YYEKEE (reference sequence). CDR3 nucleotide sequence: TGTGCCAGCAGCTTTACGGGGGGGCGAAGGGCAGATACGCAGTATTTT. Translating it yields CASSFTGGRRADTQYF. Looking up the rest from reference TRBV5-5 and TRBJ2-3 gives the full variable domain: DAGVTQSPTHLIKTRGQQVTLRCSPISGHKSVSWYQQVLGQGPQFIFQYYEKEERGRGNFPDRFSARQFPNYSSELNVNALLLGDSALYLCASSFTGGRRADTQYFGPGTRLTVL.

This clone was observed a handful of times. The junction differs from germline at one of its ends, possibly a read error. V usage is TRBV14 and J usage is TRBJ2-6; no definite D call. Germline-derived CDR1 and CDR2 are SGHDN and FVKESK. The CDR3 has 13 residues. In DNA form, the CDR3 reads TGTGCCAGCAACCAAGGGGGGGCCAACGTCCTGACTTTC. Translating it yields CASNQGGANVLTF.

The chain links TRBV5-1 to TRBJ2-5; 10 nucleotides line up with TRBD1. Gene TRBJ2-7 matches the end of the DNA better, so the J call may be wrong. Germline V gives CDR1 SGHRS, CDR2 YFSETQ. This CDR3 contains 14 residues. The CDR3 bases are TGCGCCAGCAGCCCCGGGACAGGGGACTACGAGCAGTACTTC. It specifies CASSPGTGDYEQYF.

This clone was counted once. The rearrangement links TRBV5-6 to TRBJ1-5, with a weak D call TRBD1 (6 bases). Trimming took 0 bases from V and 8 from J, leaving 12 bases between them. The germline CDR1 and CDR2 sequences are SGHDT and YYEEEE. This CDR3 has 14 amino acids. CDR3 sequence: CASSLDRAFEPQHF. The CDR3 nucleotides read TGTGCCAGCAGCTTGGACAGGGCATTCGAGCCCCAGCATTTT.

This chain connects TRBV29-1 to TRBJ2-7, with D perhaps assigned TRBD1 or TRBD2 (6 bases each). The CDR3 covers 16 residues. Per germline, CDR1 SQVTM and CDR2 ANQGSEA. The V and J ends lost 5 bases and 0 bases respectively, with 20 bases between them. CDR3 in amino acids: CSVRGTNSGSSYEQYF. The CDR3 coding sequence is TGCAGCGTTCGGGGGACAAATTCGGGTTCCTCCTACGAGCAGTACTTC.

This chain connects TRBV5-5 to TRBJ2-7; 10 positions agree with TRBD1. After removal of 4 bases from V and 6 bases from J, the junction contained 19 bases not matched to a gene. The CDR3 runs to 18 residues. Germline loops: CDR1 SGHKS, CDR2 YYEKEE (reference sequence). CDR3: CASSPPFRQGAPQFEQYF. As DNA, the CDR3 is TGTGCCAGCAGCCCCCCTTTCCGACAGGGGGCCCCACAATTCGAGCAGTACTTC.

This clone has just one count. The rearrangement links TRBV7-2 to TRBJ1-2; 8 positions agree with TRBD1. CDR1 is SGHTA and CDR2 is FQGNSA in the germline V gene. This CDR3 is built from 19 residues. V shed 2 bases and J 4 bases; nucleotides not matched to a gene: 18. In nucleotides, the CDR3 is TGTGCCAGCAGCTTAAGAATGGGGACAGGCACAACGAACCCCTATGGCTACACCTTC. Protein: CASSLRMGTGTTNPYGYTF.

This chain connects TRBV10-3 to TRBJ2-7; 7 nucleotides agree with TRBD1. CDR1 is ENHRY and CDR2 is SYGVKD in the germline V gene. The CDR3 loop spans 16 amino acids. Germline trimming cut 3 bases from V and 1 base from J; bases unmatched to any gene: 9. The CDR3 spells CAISDPGETGSYEQYF. CDR3 DNA: TGTGCCATCAGTGACCCCGGCGAGACAGGGTCCTACGAGCAGTACTTC.